The table lists the clone carrying this T cell receptor (beta chain) with many counts. The antigen is undetermined. This CDR3 spans 13 amino acids. The germline V and J ends were trimmed by 3 bases and 6 bases, with 15 bases remaining between them. Germline CDR1 is SQVTM and CDR2 is ANQGSEA. TCRdb reprocessed the 5' RACE reads via MiXCR and lists one record per CDR3 protein. Found here are approximately 500,000 distinct CDR3 sequences, roughly 13% of them singletons; the top ten hold nearly 7%. This sample was taken from a study of CD8 T cells in ankylosing spondylitis. Study results and limitations: Within ankylosing spondylitis blood, a TCR beta motif made up of several highly homologous variants appeared to be characteristic.

The clonotype comes from a male donor with ankylosing spondylitis. The chain recombines TRBV29-1 with TRBJ2-7; D unclear. Input material: blood, either unsorted or a sorted T cell fraction (not recorded which). The chain's CDR3 is CSVDMEGYSEQYF. CDR3 nucleotides: TGCAGCGTTGATATGGAAGGGTATAGCGAGCAGTACTTC.